The 10 T cell receptor beta chains below all came from one sample that was sequenced in a study of patients and donors after allogeneic stem cell transplantation. TCRdb redid the calling of the RT-PCR reads with MiXCR, one entry per CDR3 protein. The sample has roughly 940,000 distinct CDR3 sequences, roughly 18% seen once. Sequencing was done on a sample of blood, either unsorted or a sorted T cell fraction (not recorded which). The receptors shown here come from a human donor who was either an allogeneic HSCT recipient or a stem cell or donor lymphocyte infusion donor (not recorded which). It is not recorded whose cells these are; they may come from a transplant donor.

The chain is built from TRBV20-1 and TRBJ2-7; 12 bases map to TRBD1. Germline values: CDR1 DFQATT, CDR2 SNEGSKA (reference sequence). The CDR3 totals 14 residues. The junction had 3 bases not matched to a gene; V was cut back by 1 base and J by 5 bases. The DNA of the CDR3 is TGCAGTGCTAGAGGTGGGACAGGGGGCAACGAGCAGTACTTC. As protein: CSARGGTGGNEQYF.

This clonotype was observed many times. This chain links TRBV9 with TRBJ1-4; no clear D. Trimming removed 0 bases at V and 8 bases at J, with 11 bases between. The CDR3 runs 14 residues. CDR1 and CDR2 (germline): SGDLS, YYNGEE. The CDR3 protein is CASSVASFGEKLFF. The CDR3 DNA reads as TGTGCCAGCAGCGTAGCCAGTTTTGGGGAAAAACTGTTTTTT.

The chain recombines TRBV4-3 with TRBJ2-1; weak D call: TRBD2 (6 bases). The germline V gene encodes CDR1 LGHNA and CDR2 YSLEER. Trimming took 1 base from V and 8 from J, leaving 9 bases between them. The CDR3 contains 13 residues. The CDR3, as DNA: TGCGCCAGCAGCCAAGGGAGGGTTTATGAGCAGTTCTTC. Protein product: CASSQGRVYEQFF.

This rearrangement joins TRBV20-1 to TRBJ2-4; no clear D. Deletions cut 6 bases from V and 0 bases from J, with 9 bases between. CDR3 size: 13 residues. Germline CDR1 is DFQATT and CDR2 is SNEGSKA (reference sequence). The CDR3 nucleotides are TGCAGTGCCACCTTAGGAGCCAAAAACATTCAGTACTTC. It is translated as CSATLGAKNIQYF.

The chain combines TRBV20-1 with TRBJ1-2, with a tentative D call TRBD1 (5 bases). Germline V gives CDR1 DFQATT, CDR2 SNEGSKA (reference sequence). Between the trimmed V and J ends, which lost 0 bases and 0 bases, there was a span of 11 bases. The CDR3 runs to 15 residues. DNA for the CDR3: TGCAGTGCTAGAGAGGGGACGGACTCTAACTATGGCTACACCTTC. This translates into CSAREGTDSNYGYTF.

V usage is TRBV29-1 and J usage is TRBJ1-5, with D perhaps matching TRBD1 (5 bases). CDR1 and CDR2 from the germline V gene are SQVTM and ANQGSEA. V lost 8 bases, J lost 4 bases, and 12 bases lay in between. This CDR3 spans 12 amino acids. CDR3 coding DNA: TGCAGCTACCGGGACGGTAATCAGCCCCAGCATTTT. Its protein is CSYRDGNQPQHF.

In this sample, this clonotype turned up a few times. This chain uses TRBV7-9 with TRBJ2-5; D not resolved. The CDR3 spans 14 residues. CDR1 is SEHNR and CDR2 is FQNEAQ in the germline V gene (reference sequence). V was trimmed by 1 base and J by 5 bases, leaving 11 bases between them. Written as DNA, the CDR3 is TGTGCCAGCAGCTTAGGGTCCCGGATGGAGACCCAGTACTTC. It translates to CASSLGSRMETQYF. Together with reference TRBV7-9 and TRBJ2-5, the CDR3 gives the full variable domain: DTGVSQNPRHKITKRGQNVTFRCDPISEHNRLYWYRQTLGQGPEFLTYFQNEAQLEKSRLLSDRFSAERPKGSFSTLEIQRTEQGDSAMYLCASSLGSRMETQYFGPGTRLLVL.

This clonotype has a handful of counts. The chain couples TRBV24-1 to TRBJ2-2; D is unresolved. The CDR3 has 9 residues. Germline CDR1 and CDR2: KGHDR and SFDVKD. Trimming cost V 9 bases and J 10 bases, with 5 bases left between them. The CDR3 DNA is TGTGCCACCTCGAAGGAGCTGTTTTTT. As protein: CATSKELFF.

This clonotype has just a few counts. The chain joins TRBV7-8 to TRBJ2-7; TRBD1 matches 9 bases. J lost 7 bases, V lost 5 bases, and 6 bases had no gene match. The CDR3 spans 13 residues. Germline V gives CDR1 SGHVS, CDR2 FQNEAQ. For the CDR3, the DNA is TGTGCCAGCAGCAAGCGGACAGGGGTTGAGCAGTACTTC. The encoded protein is CASSKRTGVEQYF.

The sample holds a few counts of this clonotype. V gene TRBV29-1 combines with J gene TRBJ1-2; 7 positions agree with TRBD1. Losses at the gene ends were 2 bases for V and 8 bases for J; bases not matched to a gene: 5. The CDR3 totals 12 residues. CDR1 and CDR2 from the germline V gene are SQVTM and ANQGSEA. For the CDR3, the DNA is TGCAGCGTTGAACGGGACAGAGGCGGCTACACCTTC. Its translation: CSVERDRGGYTF. Using reference TRBV29-1 and TRBJ1-2 for the parts outside the CDR3, the full variable domain is SAVISQKPSRDICQRGTSLTIQCQVDSQVTMMFWYRQQPGQSLTLIATANQGSEATYESGFVIDKFPISRPNLTFSTLTVSNMSPEDSSIYLCSVERDRGGYTFGSGTRLTVV.